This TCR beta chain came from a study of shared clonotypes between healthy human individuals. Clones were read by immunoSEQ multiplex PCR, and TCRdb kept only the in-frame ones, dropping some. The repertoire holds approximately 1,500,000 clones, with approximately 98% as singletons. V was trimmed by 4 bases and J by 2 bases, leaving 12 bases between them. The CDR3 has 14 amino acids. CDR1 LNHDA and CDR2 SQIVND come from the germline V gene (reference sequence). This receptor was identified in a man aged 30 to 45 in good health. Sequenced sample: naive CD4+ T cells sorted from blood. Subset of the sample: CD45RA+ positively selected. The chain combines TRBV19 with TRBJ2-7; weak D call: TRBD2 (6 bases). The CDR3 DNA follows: TGTGCCAGTAGTAGGGTAGGAGGGGCCTACGAGCAGTACTTC. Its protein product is CASSRVGGAYEQYF.